The clone carrying this T cell receptor beta chain was found a few times. What it recognizes is unknown. Genomic DNA was employed as the template in profiling TCR beta VDJ and CDR3. TCRdb reanalysed the reads using MiXCR and keeps one entry per CDR3 protein. The sample records about 20,000 distinct CDR3 sequences, almost 40% being singletons. Per germline, CDR1 SGHVS and CDR2 FNYEAQ. The CDR3 contains 15 residues. Trimming stripped 5 bases from V and 3 bases from J, with 16 bases between. Patients chosen for sequencing had CD8+CD57+ cells that had expanded, as shown by flow cytometry. The authors additionally sequenced CD8+CD57+ effector memory cells from 2 of 12 patients. Severe acquired aplastic anemia was the diagnosis recorded for all patients. The entry originates in a study of CD8+CD57+ T cells in acquired aplastic anemia. Notes on the study in general: Patient-derived CD8+CD57+ populations exhibited diminished diversity relative to total CD4+ and CD8+ pools.

The sequenced sample was CD8+CD57+ T cells sorted from PBMCs. The subset is: bead-enriched CD8+CD57+ effector memory T cells from SAA patients. This chain uses TRBV7-6 with TRBJ1-2; maybe TRBD1 (6 bases). This receptor was taken from a human donor with aplastic anemia. The CDR3 reads CASSPAGGSDYGYTF. In DNA form, the CDR3 reads TGTGCCAGCAGCCCCGCCGGGGGCTCGGACTATGGCTACACCTTC. Full variable domain (rest looked up from reference TRBV7-6 and TRBJ1-2): GAGVSQSPRYKVTKRGQDVALRCDPISGHVSLYWYRQALGQGPEFLTYFNYEAQQDKSGLPNDRFSAERPEGSISTLTIQRTEQRDSAMYRCASSPAGGSDYGYTFGSGTRLTVV.